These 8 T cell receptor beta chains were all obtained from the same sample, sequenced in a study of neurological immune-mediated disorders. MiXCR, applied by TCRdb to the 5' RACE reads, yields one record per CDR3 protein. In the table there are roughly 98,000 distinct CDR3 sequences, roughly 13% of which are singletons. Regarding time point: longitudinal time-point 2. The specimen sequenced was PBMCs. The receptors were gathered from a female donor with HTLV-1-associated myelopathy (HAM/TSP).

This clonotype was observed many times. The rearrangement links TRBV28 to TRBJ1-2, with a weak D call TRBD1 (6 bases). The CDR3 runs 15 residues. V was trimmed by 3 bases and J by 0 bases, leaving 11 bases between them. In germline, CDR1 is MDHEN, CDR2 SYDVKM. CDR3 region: CASSFLGQTNYGYTF. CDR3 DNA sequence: TGTGCCAGCAGTTTCCTTGGACAGACTAACTATGGCTACACCTTC.

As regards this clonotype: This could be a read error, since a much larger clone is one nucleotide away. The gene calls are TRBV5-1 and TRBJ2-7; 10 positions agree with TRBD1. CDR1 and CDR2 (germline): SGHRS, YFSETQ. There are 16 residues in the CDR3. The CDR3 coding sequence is TGCGCCATCAGCTTGGACCAGACAGGGGGCCTCTACGAGCAGTACTTC. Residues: CAISLDQTGGLYEQYF.

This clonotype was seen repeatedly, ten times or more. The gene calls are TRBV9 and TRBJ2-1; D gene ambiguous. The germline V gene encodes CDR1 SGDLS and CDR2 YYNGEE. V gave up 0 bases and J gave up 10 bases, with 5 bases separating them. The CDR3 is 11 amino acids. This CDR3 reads CASSVAGEQFF. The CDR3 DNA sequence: TGTGCCAGCAGCGTAGCTGGGGAGCAGTTCTTC.

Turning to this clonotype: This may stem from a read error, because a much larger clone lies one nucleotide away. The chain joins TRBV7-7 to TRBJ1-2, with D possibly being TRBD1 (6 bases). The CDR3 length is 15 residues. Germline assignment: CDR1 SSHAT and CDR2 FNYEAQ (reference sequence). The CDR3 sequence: CVSSRGGRTVYGYTF. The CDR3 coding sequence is TGTGTCAGCAGCCGTGGGGGCCGAACTGTCTATGGCTACACCTTC.

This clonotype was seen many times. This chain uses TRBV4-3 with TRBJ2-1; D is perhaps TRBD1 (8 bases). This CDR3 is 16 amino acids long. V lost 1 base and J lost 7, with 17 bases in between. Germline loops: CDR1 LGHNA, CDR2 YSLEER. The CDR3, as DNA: TGCGCCAGCAGCCAAGCGTGGACAGGGAGGGCGAATGAGCAGTTCTTC. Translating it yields CASSQAWTGRANEQFF.

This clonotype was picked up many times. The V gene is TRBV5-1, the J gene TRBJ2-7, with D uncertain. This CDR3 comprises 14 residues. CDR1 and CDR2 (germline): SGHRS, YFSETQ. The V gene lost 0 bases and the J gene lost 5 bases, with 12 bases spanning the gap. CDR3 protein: CASSLAHPGDEQYF. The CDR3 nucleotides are TGCGCCAGCAGCTTGGCCCATCCTGGCGACGAGCAGTACTTC.

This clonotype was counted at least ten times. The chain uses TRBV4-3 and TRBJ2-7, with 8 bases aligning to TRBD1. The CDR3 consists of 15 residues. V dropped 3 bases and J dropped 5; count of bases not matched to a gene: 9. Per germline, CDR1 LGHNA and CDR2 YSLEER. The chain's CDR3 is CASSHERDRFHEQYF. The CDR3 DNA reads TGCGCCAGCAGCCACGAGAGGGACAGGTTCCACGAGCAGTACTTC.

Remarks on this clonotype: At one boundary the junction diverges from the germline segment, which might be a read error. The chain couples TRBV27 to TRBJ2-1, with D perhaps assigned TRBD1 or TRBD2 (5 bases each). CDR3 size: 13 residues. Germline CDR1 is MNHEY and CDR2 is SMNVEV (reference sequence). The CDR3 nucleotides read TGTGCCAACAGTTTATACGGGGCGAATGAGCAGTTCTTC. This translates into CANSLYGANEQFF.